Sequencing of this T cell receptor (beta chain) was carried out in a study of immune heterogeneity within non-small cell lung tumors. Study-wide background: Tumors were classified as 4 squamous cell carcinomas, under 11 non-squamous carcinomas and 1 not otherwise specified.

For the TCR beta CDR3, multiplex PCR with 32 V and 13 J primers performed the amplification. TCRdb fed the multiplex PCR reads into MiXCR, producing one record per CDR3 protein. The data contain 20,000 to 25,000 distinct CDR3 sequences, 28% of them singletons. Points from the study as a whole: Individual patients largely had distinct high-frequency T-cell receptor beta clonotypes from one another. A moderate but significant correlation was observed between local T-cell clonality and local tumor mutational burden (R around 0.32).

The CDR3 length is 15 residues. Germline V gene sequence: CDR1 LNHDA, CDR2 SQIVND (reference sequence). V lost 2 bases, J lost 7 bases, and 14 bases lay in between. A note on this clonotype: Its antigen is not identified.

Genomic DNA from bulk tumor acted as the template, and around 600 ng was loaded per sample. Surgery yielded several widely spaced biopsies per primary tumor. Patients with untreated, newly diagnosed non-small cell lung cancer underwent curative surgery. This sequence originates from a man between 35 and 55 years old with non-small cell lung cancer. Sequencing was carried out using lung tumor tissue. The V gene is TRBV19, the J gene TRBJ1-4, with D possibly TRBD1 on 6 matching bases. For the CDR3, the DNA is TGTGCCAGTAGTATATGGCAGGGGTTGAGTGAAAAACTGTTTTTT. It codes for CASSIWQGLSEKLFF.